Presented here are 15 T cell receptor beta chains from one specimen sequenced in a study of regulatory T cells in long-lasting Graves disease. Construction of TCR beta libraries relied on iRepertoire HTBI primers and on Arm-PCR targeting CDR3 regions. Each CDR3 protein gets one entry after TCRdb re-called the multiplex PCR reads with MiXCR. The table records roughly 300,000 distinct CDR3 sequences, about 20% of them present only once. Specified time point: persistent/refractory GD, antithyroid drugs over 5 years with positive TRAb. Making the TCR library involved RNA that had been extracted from PBMCs. The sequencing here drew on peripheral blood mononuclear cells (PBMCs), taken when the disease was refractory, from a patient treated with antithyroid drugs. The receptors shown here come from a female donor with Graves disease.

There are many counts of this clonotype. The rearrangement links TRBV7-9 to TRBJ1-1; TRBD1 aligns across 7 bases. The V gene end was trimmed by 6 bases and the J gene end by 1 base; junction bases not matched to a gene: 8. The CDR3 is made up of 15 amino acids. CDR1 is SEHNR and CDR2 is FQNEAQ in the germline V gene (reference sequence). This chain's CDR3 is CASSFSGQKNTEAFF. The CDR3 DNA sequence: TGTGCCAGCAGTTTTTCGGGACAGAAGAACACTGAAGCTTTCTTT.

In this sample, this clonotype turned up many times. The chain carries TRBV3-1 and TRBJ2-7; D not resolved. Trimming left V 0 bases short and J 6 bases short, with 9 bases between. Germline-derived CDR1 and CDR2 are LGHDT and YNNKEL (reference sequence). CDR3 length equals 13 residues. The CDR3, as DNA: TGTGCCAGCAGCCAAGAGACGAAAGGCGAGCAGTACTTC. As protein: CASSQETKGEQYF.

This clonotype was seen a single time. The genes are TRBV6-1 and TRBJ1-1; 10 positions agree with TRBD1. Germline V gene data show CDR1 as MNHNS and CDR2 as SASEGT. The CDR3 consists of 11 residues. The V segment lost 8 bases and the J segment 10 bases; nucleotides outside the gene matches: 4. The CDR3 spells CASFGTGVAFF. The CDR3 bases are TGTGCCAGCTTCGGGACAGGGGTAGCTTTCTTT.

The table lists this clonotype with many counts. The chain combines TRBV10-3 with TRBJ2-7; D remains unclear. The CDR3 covers 12 residues. The V end was cut by 4 bases, the J end by 3 bases, with 7 bases between. The germline gives CDR1 ENHRY, CDR2 SYGVKD. CDR3 DNA: TGTGCCATCAGTGCGACGGACTACGAGCAGTACTTC. It codes for CAISATDYEQYF.

The chain couples TRBV7-9 to TRBJ2-5; 10 positions match TRBD1. The J segment lost 3 bases and the V segment lost 1 base, leaving 5 bases of the junction unmatched. Germline V gene lookup returns CDR1 SEHNR and CDR2 FQNEAQ (reference sequence). There are 16 residues in the CDR3. CDR3 coding DNA: TGTGCCAGCAGCTTAGTTCCGGGACAGGGGAAAGAGACCCAGTACTTC. This sequence encodes CASSLVPGQGKETQYF.

On this clonotype: A much larger clonotype is one base distant, so this may be a read error. The CDR3 region is CASSYPDVVRDGNQPQHF. The CDR3 DNA reads as TGTGCCAGCAGTTACCCCGACGTTGTAAGGGACGGCAATCAGCCCCAGCATTTT. The gene calls are TRBV6-5 and TRBJ1-5; D is possibly TRBD1 (5 bases). This CDR3 region has 18 residues. Trimming pared 2 bases from V and 2 bases from J, leaving 19 bases between. Germline CDR1 and CDR2: MNHEY and SVGAGI.

Many counts were recorded for this clonotype. This chain uses TRBV10-1 with TRBJ2-5; no firm D call. There are 14 residues in the CDR3. The germline CDR1 and CDR2 sequences are WNHNN and SYGVQD (reference sequence). Trimming cost V 0 bases and J 1 base, with 6 bases left between them. CDR3 sequence: CASSESCIQETQYF. CDR3 nucleotide sequence: TGCGCCAGCAGTGAGTCGTGCATCCAAGAGACCCAGTACTTC.

J is TRBJ1-4 and V is TRBV4-3; TRBD1 is a possible D gene (5 bases). Germline CDR1 reads LGHNA; CDR2 reads YSLEER. The CDR3 is 15 amino acids. Trimming removed 0 bases from V and 8 bases from J, with 13 bases in between. CDR3 protein: CASSQETLRGEKLFF. For the CDR3, the DNA is TGCGCCAGCAGCCAAGAGACCCTCCGGGGGGAAAAACTGTTTTTT.

This clonotype came up many times. This chain joins TRBV29-1 and TRBJ2-7, with a possible D match to TRBD2 (5 bases). The V gene's germline CDR1 is SQVTM and CDR2 ANQGSEA. V shed 4 bases and J shed 3 bases, with 19 bases lying between them. This CDR3 region has 15 residues. The CDR3 sequence: CSVGSTGRGFYEQYF. Written as DNA, the CDR3 is TGCAGCGTTGGTTCTACGGGAAGAGGATTCTACGAGCAGTACTTC.

The chain recombines TRBV6-4 with TRBJ2-7, with TRBD1 matching 8 bases. The CDR3 loop spans 13 amino acids. V shed 6 bases and J 1 base; nucleotides not matched to a gene: 2. Germline V CDR1 and CDR2: MRHNA, SNTAGT. The CDR3: CASRGQASYEQYF. CDR3 bases: TGTGCCAGCAGGGGACAGGCGTCCTACGAGCAGTACTTC.

This clonotype was found many times. J is TRBJ2-5 and V is TRBV18; D is undetermined. Trimming cost V 3 bases and J 9 bases, with 14 bases left between them. Germline CDR1 and CDR2: KGHSH and LQKENI. There are 13 residues in the CDR3. The CDR3 DNA sequence: TGTGCCAGCTCACCCCAAAGAGACTTGGCCCAGTACTTC. Translating gives CASSPQRDLAQYF.

V and J are TRBV5-1 and TRBJ2-2; weak D call: TRBD2 (5 bases). Trimming left V 2 bases short and J 5 bases short, with 10 bases between. The CDR3 covers 14 residues. In germline, CDR1 is SGHRS, CDR2 YFSETQ. CDR3 protein: CASSFASWTGELFF. The CDR3 DNA sequence: TGCGCCAGCAGCTTCGCTAGCTGGACCGGGGAGCTGTTTTTT.

This clonotype was found a few times. In DNA form, the CDR3 reads TGCGCCAGCAGCTTGGCCGCTGGGACAGGGGGCGAAGAGCAGTACTTC. Translated: CASSLAAGTGGEEQYF. The J gene is TRBJ2-7, the V gene TRBV5-1, with TRBD1 matching 12 bases. Germline CDR1 SGHRS, CDR2 YFSETQ. The CDR3 loop spans 16 amino acids. J lost 7 bases, V lost 0 bases, and 8 bases had no gene match.

V and J are TRBV18 and TRBJ1-1; no firm D call. V lost 2 bases, J lost 14 bases, and 18 bases lay in between. The germline V gene encodes CDR1 KGHSH and CDR2 LQKENI. The CDR3 has 13 residues. This CDR3 reads CASSPKVSEEQFF. In DNA, the CDR3 is TGTGCCAGCTCACCAAAGGTTTCAGAGGAACAGTTCTTT.

As to this clonotype: This may be a read error: a much more frequent sequence differs by one nucleotide. The chain links TRBV7-3 to TRBJ1-1; D unclear. V was pared by 4 bases and J by 4 bases, with 13 bases between. CDR3 size: 14 residues. CDR1 is SGHTA and CDR2 is FQGTGA in the germline V gene. CDR3 DNA sequence: TGTGCCAGCAGCTCCCGGGGTCCGTCCACTGAAGCTTTCTTT. Amino acids: CASSSRGPSTEAFF.